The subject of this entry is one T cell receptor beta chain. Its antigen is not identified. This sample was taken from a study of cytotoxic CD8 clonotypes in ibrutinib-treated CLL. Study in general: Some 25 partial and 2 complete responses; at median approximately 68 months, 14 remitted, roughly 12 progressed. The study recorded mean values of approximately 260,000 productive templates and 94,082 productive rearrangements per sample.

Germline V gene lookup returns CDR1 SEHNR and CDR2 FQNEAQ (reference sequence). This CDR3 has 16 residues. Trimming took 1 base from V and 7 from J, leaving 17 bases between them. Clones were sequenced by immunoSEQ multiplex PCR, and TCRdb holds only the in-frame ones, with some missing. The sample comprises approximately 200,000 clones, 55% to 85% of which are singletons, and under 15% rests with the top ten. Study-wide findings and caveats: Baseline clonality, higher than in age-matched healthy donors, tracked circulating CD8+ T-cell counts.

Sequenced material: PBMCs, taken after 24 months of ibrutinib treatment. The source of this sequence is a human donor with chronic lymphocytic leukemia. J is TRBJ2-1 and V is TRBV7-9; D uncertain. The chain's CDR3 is CASSLDLGWMLNEQFF. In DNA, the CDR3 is TGTGCCAGCAGCTTAGACCTAGGGTGGATGCTGAATGAGCAGTTCTTC. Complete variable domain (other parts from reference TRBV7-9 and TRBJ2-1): DTGVSQNPRHKITKRGQNVTFRCDPISEHNRLYWYRQTLGQGPEFLTYFQNEAQLEKSRLLSDRFSAERPKGSFSTLEIQRTEQGDSAMYLCASSLDLGWMLNEQFFGPGTRLTVL.